This T cell receptor (beta chain) was identified in a study of OX40 agonist ivuxolimab in advanced cancers. At the level of the study: Ivuxolimab, an antibody that agonizes OX40 (CD134), was administered to the patients. Patients got intravenous ivuxolimab at 0.01 to 10 mg/kg every 2 weeks.

Germline V lookup: CDR1 SGHRS, CDR2 YFSETQ. CDR3 size: 16 residues. The V end lost 0 bases, the J end lost 0 bases, and 10 bases lay between the germline ends. General study results and limits: Within 6 weeks, CD4+ and CD8+ blood T cells expanded clonally at 0.1 to 3.0 mg/kg. Antigens targeted by the expanded peripheral T cells were not determined.

To note about this clone: Its antigen is undetermined.

Method: immunoSEQ multiplex PCR; TCRdb's copy keeps in-frame clones and lacks some. The data contain fewer than 130,000 clones, roughly 90% of them singletons. The material sequenced was CD4+ or CD8+ T cells sorted from blood, taken in a trial of the OX40 agonist ivuxolimab. This receptor was obtained from an adult with an advanced solid tumor such as melanoma, head and neck, liver or kidney cancer. This sequence joins TRBV5-1 and TRBJ1-3; D not resolved. CDR3 loop: CASSLAAGDSGNTIYF. The DNA for the CDR3 is TGCGCCAGCAGCTTGGCGGCAGGCGACTCTGGAAACACCATATATTTT.